The 8 T cell receptor beta chains presented below share a single source sample, sequenced in a study of T cell responses to AZD1222 COVID-19 vaccine (dated by TCRdb to about 2021). The time point label, as the study defines it: baseline before first vaccination. Receptor libraries were prepared by the immunoSEQ multiplex PCR assay. Drawn from immuneACCESS, this table holds only the in-frame rearrangements with V and J called that TCRdb kept. Clones are partly lost; checked studies trace under half to an unresolved V gene and leave the rest unexplained. The sample has 95,000 to 150,000 clones on record, under 95% of them singletons. Of the sample, approximately 5.1% falls within the top ten clones. The sequenced sample was peripheral blood, obtained on day 0 of AZD1222 vaccination. These receptors all stem from an adult in good health.

Points on this clone: The junction departs from the called germline gene at one end, perhaps through a read error. The chain has TRBV6-5 and TRBJ2-7, with D possibly matching TRBD1 (6 bases). Germline V gives CDR1 MNHEY, CDR2 SVGAGI. The CDR3 spans 11 residues. This CDR3 is CASRGPGTPRF. The DNA for the CDR3 is TGTGCCAGCAGGGGTCCCGGGACACCTCGTTTC.

The V and J genes are TRBV9 and TRBJ2-7; 7 bases match TRBD2. Germline V CDR1 and CDR2: SGDLS, YYNGEE. The CDR3 extends over 12 amino acids. V shed 4 bases and J 5 bases; nucleotides not matched to a gene: 3. The DNA for the CDR3 is TGTGCCAGCAGCACCCGGGGGGACGAGCAGTACTTC. Translating it yields CASSTRGDEQYF. The complete variable domain, with remaining parts taken from reference TRBV9 and TRBJ2-7, reads DSGVTQTPKHLITATGQRVTLRCSPRSGDLSVYWYQQSLDQGLQFLIQYYNGEERAKGNILERFSAQQFPDLHSELNLSSLELGDSALYFCASSTRGDEQYFGPGTRLTVT.

The gene calls are TRBV4-1 and TRBJ1-2, with D perhaps TRBD1 (5 bases). This CDR3 has 15 amino acids. Between the trimmed V and J ends, which lost 0 bases and 6 bases, there was a span of 14 bases. CDR1 is MGHRA, CDR2 YSYEKL, per germline. CDR3 sequence (DNA): TGCGCCAGCAGCCAAGAATCGGCAGGGAGAAATGGCTACACCTTC. Translating gives CASSQESAGRNGYTF.

This clone has just one count. The chain joins TRBV5-1 to TRBJ2-3; D is ambiguous. V shed 0 bases and J shed 4 bases, with 12 bases lying between them. This CDR3 contains 15 residues. The germline V gene encodes CDR1 SGHRS and CDR2 YFSETQ. The CDR3 sequence: CASSLGLLGADTQYF. DNA of the CDR3: TGCGCCAGCAGCTTGGGACTTTTAGGTGCAGATACGCAGTATTTT.

The V gene is TRBV3-1 (or the pseudogene TRBV3-2), the J gene TRBJ1-3; 10 bases match TRBD1. There are 20 residues in the CDR3. Losses at the gene ends were 4 bases for V and 4 bases for J; bases not matched to a gene: 19. Germline-derived CDR1 and CDR2 are LGHDT and YNNKEL (reference sequence). In nucleotides, the CDR3 is TGTGCCAGCAGCCGGGCCCCTCTCGGGACAGGGGTGCTGGGAGGAAACACCATATATTTT. Translation gives CASSRAPLGTGVLGGNTIYF.

The chain recombines TRBV28 with TRBJ1-5, with D unclear. The V and J ends lost 1 base and 6 bases respectively, with 10 bases between them. Germline CDR1 MDHEN, CDR2 SYDVKM. There are 14 residues in the CDR3. CDR3 sequence reads: CASSLYRDGQPQHF. The CDR3 DNA follows: TGTGCCAGCAGTTTATACAGAGACGGTCAGCCCCAGCATTTT.

The chain employs TRBV6-1 and TRBJ2-7, with D perhaps assigned TRBD1 or TRBD2 (5 bases each). This CDR3 region has 18 residues. Germline CDR1 reads MNHNS; CDR2 reads SASEGT. Trimming left V 2 bases short and J 2 bases short, with 22 bases between. CDR3 DNA sequence: TGTGCCAGCAGTGAAAAAGAACTAAGATCGGGACGCACCTACGAGCAGTACTTC. It is translated as CASSEKELRSGRTYEQYF.

The gene calls are TRBV27 and TRBJ2-1; 8 bases align to TRBD1. There are 17 residues in the CDR3. Germline V CDR1 and CDR2: MNHEY, SMNVEV (reference sequence). V lost 2 bases to trimming and J lost 6 bases; unmatched junction nucleotides: 12. CDR3 nucleotide sequence: TGTGCCAGCAGTTTAGGACAGGGCCTTTCATTTCTCAATGAGCAGTTCTTC. Amino acids: CASSLGQGLSFLNEQFF.